This T cell receptor beta chain was sequenced for a study of blood T cell repertoires in COVID-19. Background on the study: Whether acute or convalescent, the COVID-19 samples came from the United States, Italy and Spain. Nucleic acid was either cDNA or gDNA, and it came from T cells, B-cell-depleted T cells, or PBMCs.

In the authors' methods: Amplifying reference gene primers gave estimates of nucleated cell counts. The table came from immunoSEQ multiplex PCR; TCRdb's copy has only in-frame clones and leaves some out. The V and J calls and the clone size are those of that table, but D and trimming were determined from the DNA. The sample holds about 200,000 clones; approximately 86% are singletons and the top ten take around 1.4%. The count of this clone is one. Looked up from germline, CDR1 is LGHDT and CDR2 is YNNKEL (reference sequence). The ends were cut back, 4 bases at V and 5 bases at J, with 11 bases in the middle. This CDR3 contains 14 residues.

This TCR was recovered from a man between 18 and 35 years old with active or convalescent COVID-19. The V and J genes are TRBV3-1 (or the pseudogene TRBV3-2) and TRBJ2-2, with D possibly TRBD1 on 5 matching bases. The specimen sequenced was peripheral blood. As DNA, the CDR3 is TGTGCCAGCAGCCCCCGCCAGGGTACCGGGGAGCTGTTTTTT. This gives the protein CASSPRQGTGELFF.